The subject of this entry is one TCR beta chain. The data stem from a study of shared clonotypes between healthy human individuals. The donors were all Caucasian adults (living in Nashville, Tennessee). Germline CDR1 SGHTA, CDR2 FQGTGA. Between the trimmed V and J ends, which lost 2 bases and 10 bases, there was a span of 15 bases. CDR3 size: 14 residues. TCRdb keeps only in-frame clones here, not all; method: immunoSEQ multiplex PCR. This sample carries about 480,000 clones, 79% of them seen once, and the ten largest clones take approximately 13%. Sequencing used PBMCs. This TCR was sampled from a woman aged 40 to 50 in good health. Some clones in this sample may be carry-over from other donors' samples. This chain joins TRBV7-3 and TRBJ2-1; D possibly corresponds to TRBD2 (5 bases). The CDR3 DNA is TGTGCCAGCAGCTTAGGTCGCGGCGGGTCAGAGCAGTTCTTC. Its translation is CASSLGRGGSEQFF.